These 8 T cell receptor beta chains share one sample of origin, sequenced in a study of cytomegalovirus exposure and HLA in healthy donors. The PCR had 60 Vbeta and 13 Jbeta primers. Only in-frame clones appear in the TCRdb table, and some are missing; sequencing was by immunoSEQ multiplex PCR. Here the sample spans approximately 150,000 clones, 82% being singletons. Sequenced sample: PBMCs. Receptors were obtained from a young man in good health and CMV-seropositive.

CDR3 DNA: TGTGCCAGCAGTACTACCGGGACAGGGATTAACTATGGCTACACCTTC. Protein: CASSTTGTGINYGYTF. The V call is TRBV28, the J call TRBJ1-2, with 9 bases that match TRBD1. The germline V gene has CDR1 MDHEN and CDR2 SYDVKM. The CDR3 covers 16 residues. Trimming cost V 5 bases and J 1 base; bases outside gene matches: 8.

The CDR3 region has the DNA TGCGCCAGCAGCTTGTATCGGGAGGCTGAGCAGTTCTTC. As protein: CASSLYREAEQFF. The rearrangement links TRBV5-1 to TRBJ2-1; TRBD2 matches at 7 bases. Germline CDR1 reads SGHRS; CDR2 reads YFSETQ. Trimming cost V 1 base and J 9 bases; bases outside gene matches: 4. The length of the CDR3 is 13 residues.

The J gene is TRBJ2-2, the V gene TRBV7-9; no firm D call. Germline loops: CDR1 SEHNR, CDR2 FQNEAQ (reference sequence). V lost 4 bases, J lost 0 bases, and 9 bases lay in between. The CDR3 extends over 15 amino acids. The CDR3 DNA reads TGTGCCAGCAGCTCAACAGAAACGAACACCGGGGAGCTGTTTTTT. It specifies CASSSTETNTGELFF.

This clone was observed a few times. The chain uses TRBV28 and TRBJ1-5, with 10 bases aligning to TRBD1. The CDR3 is 14 amino acids. Germline assignment: CDR1 MDHEN and CDR2 SYDVKM. With 5 bases clipped from V and 2 bases from J, the junction kept 0 bases outside the gene matches. The CDR3 DNA reads as TGTGCCAGCAGTGGGACAGGGGGCAATCAGCCCCAGCATTTT. This encodes CASSGTGGNQPQHF.

This clone appeared a single time. The chain has TRBV28 and TRBJ2-7; the D gene is possibly TRBD2 (6 bases). In germline, CDR1 is MDHEN, CDR2 SYDVKM. The V end lost 7 bases, the J end lost 0 bases, and 19 bases lay between the germline ends. This CDR3 has 16 residues. The CDR3 DNA sequence: TGTGCCAGCACCCCAAGGTCGGGGAGGAGCTCCTACGAGCAGTACTTC. It translates to CASTPRSGRSSYEQYF.

This clone has only a few counts. The genes are TRBV4-1 and TRBJ2-1; D may be TRBD2 (6 bases). V was shortened by 0 bases and J by 7 bases, with 19 bases between the two germline ends. Germline assignment: CDR1 MGHRA and CDR2 YSYEKL. The CDR3 has 17 amino acids. The CDR3 region is CASSQDAISGGVNEQFF. CDR3 nucleotide sequence: TGCGCCAGCAGCCAAGATGCGATTAGTGGCGGGGTAAATGAGCAGTTCTTC.

The genes are TRBV4-1 and TRBJ1-2, with TRBD1 as a possible D gene (6 bases). The length of the CDR3 is 13 residues. Trimming removed 5 bases from V and 8 bases from J, with 15 bases in between. Germline V gene lookup returns CDR1 MGHRA and CDR2 YSYEKL. CDR3 residues: CASSFQGIWGYTF. The CDR3 DNA is TGCGCCAGCAGCTTTCAGGGGATCTGGGGCTACACCTTC.

J is TRBJ1-3 and V is TRBV2; a weak D match, TRBD1 (5 bases). Germline-derived CDR1 and CDR2 are SNHLY and FYNNEI. V shed 7 bases and J shed 0 bases, with 16 bases lying between them. The CDR3 is made up of 16 amino acids. CDR3 nucleotide sequence: TGTGCCAGCACGCCGCAGGGCCTGACCTCTGGAAACACCATATATTTT. Amino acids: CASTPQGLTSGNTIYF.